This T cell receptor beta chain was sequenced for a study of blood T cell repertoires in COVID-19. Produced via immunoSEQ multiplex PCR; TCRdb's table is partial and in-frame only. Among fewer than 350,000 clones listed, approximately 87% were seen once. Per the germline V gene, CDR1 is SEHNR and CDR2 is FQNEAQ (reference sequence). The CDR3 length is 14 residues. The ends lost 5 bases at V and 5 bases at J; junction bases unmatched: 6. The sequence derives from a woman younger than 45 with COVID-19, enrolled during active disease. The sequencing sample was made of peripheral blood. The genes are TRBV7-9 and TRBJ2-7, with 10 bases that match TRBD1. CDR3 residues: CASSTRDRGHEQYF. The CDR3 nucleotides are TGTGCCAGCAGCACCCGGGACAGGGGCCACGAGCAGTACTTC.